This section outlines one T cell receptor beta chain sequence together with its context. What it binds is not known. The junction shows a germline mismatch at one end, possibly a read error. This sample was taken from a study of T cell repertoires in cytomegalovirus infection. In germline, CDR1 is MRHNA, CDR2 SNTAGT. This CDR3 has 16 amino acids. Each CDR3 protein is one row after TCRdb ran MiXCR on the reads. The profile shows some 20,000 distinct CDR3 sequences, roughly 40% of them singletons. The chain links TRBV6-4 to TRBJ2-1, with 12 nucleotides matching TRBD1. The sequencing here drew on CD8+ T cells from cultured PBMCs, taken from culture after CMV antigen stimulation. The TCR comes from a human donor in good health (CMV status not recorded). Some clones in this sample may be carry-over from other donors' samples. The CDR3 is CASSDSWDRGLNEQFF. As DNA, the CDR3 is TGTGCCAGCAGCGACTCGTGGGACAGGGGGCTAAATGAGCAGTTCTTC.